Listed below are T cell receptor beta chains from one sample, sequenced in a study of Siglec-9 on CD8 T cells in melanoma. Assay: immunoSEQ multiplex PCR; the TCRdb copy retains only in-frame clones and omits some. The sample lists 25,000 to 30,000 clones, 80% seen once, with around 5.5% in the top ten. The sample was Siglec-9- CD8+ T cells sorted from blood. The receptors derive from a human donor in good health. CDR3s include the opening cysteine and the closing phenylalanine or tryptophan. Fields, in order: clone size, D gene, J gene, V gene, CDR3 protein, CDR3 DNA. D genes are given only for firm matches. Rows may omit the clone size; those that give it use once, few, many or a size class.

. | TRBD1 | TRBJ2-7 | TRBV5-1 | CASSSSGGAVNEQYF | TGCGCCAGCAGCTCATCAGGGGGCGCGGTCAACGAGCAGTACTTC
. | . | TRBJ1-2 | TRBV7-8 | CASSSTLSGGYTF | TGTGCCAGCAGCTCAACGCTGTCCGGGGGCTACACCTTC
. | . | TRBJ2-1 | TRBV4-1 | CASSQPNFNEQFF | TGCGCCAGCAGCCAACCGAACTTCAATGAGCAGTTCTTC
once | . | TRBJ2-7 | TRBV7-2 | CASSLGGGEQYF | TGTGCCAGCAGCTTAGGAGGGGGCGAGCAGTACTTC
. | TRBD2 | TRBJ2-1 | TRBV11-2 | CASSSTSGSIYEQFF | TGTGCCAGCAGCTCTACTAGCGGGAGTATCTATGAGCAGTTCTTC
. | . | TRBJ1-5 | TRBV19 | CASSIPNQPQHF | TGTGCCAGTAGTATTCCCAATCAGCCCCAGCATTTT
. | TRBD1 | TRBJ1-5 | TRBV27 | CASSYTGGTGQPQHF | TGTGCCAGCAGTTACACAGGGGGCACGGGTCAGCCCCAGCATTTT
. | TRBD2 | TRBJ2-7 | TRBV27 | CASSFAGGGPSYEQYF | TGTGCCAGCAGTTTTGCCGGGGGGGGGCCATCCTACGAGCAGTACTTC
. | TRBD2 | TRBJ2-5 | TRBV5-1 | CASSSDLADSGTQYF | TGCGCCAGCAGCAGCGACCTAGCGGACTCTGGGACCCAGTACTTC
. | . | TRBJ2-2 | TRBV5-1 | CASSLFWDATGELFF | TGCGCCAGCAGCTTGTTTTGGGATGCCACCGGGGAGCTGTTTTTT
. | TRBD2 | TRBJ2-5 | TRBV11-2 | CASSRWEGLTETQYF | TGTGCCAGCAGCCGGTGGGAGGGTTTAACTGAGACCCAGTACTTC
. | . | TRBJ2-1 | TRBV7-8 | CASTSQTGREQFF | TGTGCCAGCACCTCACAAACAGGCAGGGAGCAGTTCTTC
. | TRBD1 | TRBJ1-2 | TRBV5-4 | CASRRDRGNVDGYTF | TGTGCCAGCAGACGGGACAGGGGAAACGTTGATGGCTACACCTTC
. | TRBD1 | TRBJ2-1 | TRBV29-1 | CSSGDRGSYNEQFF | TGCAGCTCCGGGGACAGGGGGTCCTACAATGAGCAGTTCTTC
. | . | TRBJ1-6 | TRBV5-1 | CASSLMGPEALHF | TGCGCCAGCAGCTTGATGGGACCGGAGGCCCTCCACTTT
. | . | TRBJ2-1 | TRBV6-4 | CASSGRGTRSYNEQFF | TGTGCCAGCAGTGGCAGGGGGACTCGCTCCTACAATGAGCAGTTCTTC
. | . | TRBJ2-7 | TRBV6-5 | CASSVIGMKPYEQYF | TGTGCCAGCAGCGTTATCGGGATGAAACCCTACGAGCAGTACTTC
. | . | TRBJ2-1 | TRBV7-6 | CASSFGTPEQFF | TGTGCCAGCAGCTTTGGGACCCCAGAGCAGTTCTTC
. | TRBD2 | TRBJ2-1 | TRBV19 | CASSTRLAGGPYNEQFF | TGTGCCAGTAGTACCCGACTAGCGGGAGGGCCCTACAATGAGCAGTTCTTC
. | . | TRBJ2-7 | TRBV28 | CASSDYTGTPYEQYF | TGTGCCAGCAGTGACTATACAGGGACTCCCTACGAGCAGTACTTC
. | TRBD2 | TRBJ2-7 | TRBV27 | CASSYLAGGPLHEQYF | TGTGCCAGCAGTTACCTAGCGGGGGGCCCCTTGCACGAGCAGTACTTC
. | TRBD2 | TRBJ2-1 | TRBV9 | CASSNVLAGSYNEQFF | TGTGCCAGCAGCAACGTGCTAGCGGGTTCTTACAATGAGCAGTTCTTC
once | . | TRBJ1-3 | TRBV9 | CASSQADSGNTIYF | TGTGCCAGCTCCCAAGCGGACTCTGGAAACACCATATATTTT
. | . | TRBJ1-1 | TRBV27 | CASSFLRAGAEAFF | TGTGCCAGCAGTTTTTTGAGGGCGGGGGCTGAAGCTTTCTTT
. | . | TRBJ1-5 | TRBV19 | CASSPGRGNQPQHF | TGTGCCAGTAGCCCAGGGAGAGGCAATCAGCCCCAGCATTTT
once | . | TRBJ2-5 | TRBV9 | CASSALDRTQYF | TGTGCCAGCAGCGCCCTCGACAGGACCCAGTACTTC
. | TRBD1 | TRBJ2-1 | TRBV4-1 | CASSQGDSNNEQFF | TGCGCCAGCAGCCAGGGGGACAGCAACAATGAGCAGTTCTTC
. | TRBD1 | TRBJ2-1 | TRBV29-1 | CSVEEGQIPYNEQFF | TGCAGCGTTGAAGAGGGACAGATACCTTACAATGAGCAGTTCTTC
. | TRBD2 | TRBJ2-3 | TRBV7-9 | CASSGPGRRADTQYF | TGTGCCAGCAGTGGGCCCGGGAGGCGAGCAGATACGCAGTATTTT
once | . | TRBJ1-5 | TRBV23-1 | CASSQCGAGRLPSLNQPQHF | TGCGCCAGCAGTCAATGTGGAGCAGGACGACTTCCCTCGCTCAATCAGCCCCAGCATTTT
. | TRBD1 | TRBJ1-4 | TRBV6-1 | CASSLRQGEDEKLFF | TGTGCCAGCAGTCTACGACAGGGGGAGGATGAAAAACTGTTTTTT
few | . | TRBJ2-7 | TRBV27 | CASRAFGPSLDEQYF | TGTGCCAGCAGGGCCTTCGGGCCATCTCTCGACGAGCAGTACTTC
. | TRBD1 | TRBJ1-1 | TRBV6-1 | CASSRRDRYNTEAFF | TGTGCCAGCAGTAGACGGGACAGATATAACACTGAAGCTTTCTTT
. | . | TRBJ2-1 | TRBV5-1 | CASSLAGLNEQFF | TGCGCCAGCAGCTTGGCGGGCTTGAATGAGCAGTTCTTC
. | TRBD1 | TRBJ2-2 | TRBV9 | CASSVGVGGASNTGELFF | TGTGCCAGCAGCGTAGGAGTAGGGGGCGCCTCTAACACCGGGGAGCTGTTTTTT
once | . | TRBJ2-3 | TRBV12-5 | CASGLGVGLDTQYF | TGTGCTAGTGGTTTGGGGGTAGGGTTAGATACGCAGTATTTT
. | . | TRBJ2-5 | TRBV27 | CASSPDSQETQYF | TGTGCCAGCAGCCCCGACAGTCAAGAGACCCAGTACTTC
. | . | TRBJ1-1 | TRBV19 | CASSSWGRLNTEAFF | TGTGCCAGTAGTAGCTGGGGAAGATTGAACACTGAAGCTTTCTTT
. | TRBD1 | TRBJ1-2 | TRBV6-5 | CASSPRGRGYGYTF | TGTGCCAGCAGCCCGCGGGGCAGGGGGTATGGCTACACCTTC
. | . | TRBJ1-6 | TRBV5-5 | CASSLGQASSYNSPLHF | TGTGCCAGCAGCTTGGGCCAGGCGAGCTCCTATAATTCACCCCTCCACTTT
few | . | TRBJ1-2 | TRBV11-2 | CASSLIPGQVDYGYTF | TGTGCCAGCAGCTTAATCCCGGGCCAGGTGGACTATGGCTACACCTTC
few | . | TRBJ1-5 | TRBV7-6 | CASSLEGVSNQPQHF | TGTGCCAGCAGCTTAGAGGGAGTTAGCAATCAGCCCCAGCATTTT
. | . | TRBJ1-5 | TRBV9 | CASSATDHQPQHF | TGTGCCAGCAGCGCCACAGATCATCAGCCCCAGCATTTT
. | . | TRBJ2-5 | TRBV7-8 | CASVMDPQETQYF | TGTGCCAGCGTTATGGACCCACAAGAGACCCAGTACTTC
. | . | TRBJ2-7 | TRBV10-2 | CASRDSSYEQYF | TGCGCCAGCCGCGACAGCTCCTACGAGCAGTACTTC
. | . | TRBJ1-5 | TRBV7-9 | CASSLGNQPQHF | TGTGCCAGCAGCTTAGGGAATCAGCCCCAGCATTTT
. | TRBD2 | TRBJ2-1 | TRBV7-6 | CASSKSGSSYNEQFF | TGTGCCAGCAGCAAAAGCGGGAGCTCCTACAATGAGCAGTTCTTC
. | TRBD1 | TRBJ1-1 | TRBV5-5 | CASSTDRVNTEAFF | TGTGCCAGCAGCACAGACAGGGTGAACACTGAAGCTTTCTTT
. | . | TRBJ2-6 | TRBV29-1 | CSGGAGANVLTF | TGCAGCGGGGGGGCTGGGGCCAACGTCCTGACTTTC